The clone carrying this T cell receptor beta chain showed up many times. What it binds is unknown. The entry originates in a study of T cells after yellow fever vaccination. Whole-study results and caveats: Most primary-vaccination clones recurred post-booster (approximately 96% CD4, just over 85% CD8).

Trimming removed 5 bases from V and 4 bases from J, with 15 bases in between. The CDR3 loop spans 14 amino acids. Germline V gene data show CDR1 as SGHAT and CDR2 as FQNNGV. TCRdb re-analysed the 5' RACE reads in MiXCR, keeping a single row per CDR3 protein. Among 170,000 or so distinct CDR3 sequences, about 6% were seen once, and the ten largest hold less than 3.5%. The sequencing used CD4+ T cells sorted from PBMCs, collected on the day of the first yellow fever vaccination. This TCR was sampled from a young man who received the YFV17D yellow fever vaccine. The rearrangement uses TRBV11-2 and TRBJ2-7; the D is unclear. CDR3 residues: CASSQAAVGYEQYF. The DNA for the CDR3 is TGTGCCAGCAGCCAGGCGGCAGTCGGGTACGAGCAGTACTTC.